The rows below give T cell receptor beta chains drawn from one sample of a study of long-term antiretroviral therapy in people with HIV. Repertoires were generated with immunoSEQ multiplex PCR, while TCRdb's copy carries only in-frame clones and drops some. The data contain some 33,000 clones, 97% of them singletons. Specimen: unsorted PBMCs, collected 7.6 years after starting antiretroviral therapy. Receptors originate from a man aged 30 to 45 with HIV. Both conserved end residues are part of each CDR3. The D gene is left open where the match is weak. Clone size is given for some rows only: seen once, a few or many times, or a class if the clone is expanded.

j_call v_call d_call clone_size cdr3_aa cdr3_nt
TRBJ2-7 TRBV2 NA NA CASVQAGSYEQYF TGTGCCAGCGTTCAGGCCGGGTCCTACGAGCAGTACTTC
TRBJ2-7 TRBV7-9 NA once CASSLAAYEQYF TGTGCCAGCAGCTTAGCTGCCTACGAGCAGTACTTC
TRBJ2-6 TRBV19 NA NA CATGAGANVLTF TGTGCCACGGGGGCTGGGGCCAACGTCCTGACTTTC
TRBJ2-7 TRBV9 NA NA CASSPTFGVEQYF TGTGCCAGCAGCCCCACCTTCGGGGTGGAGCAGTACTTC
TRBJ1-1 TRBV27 NA NA CASSLGPRTEAFF TGTGCCAGCAGTCTCGGGCCTCGCACTGAAGCTTTCTTT
TRBJ2-7 TRBV30 TRBD2 NA CAWRLAGAYEQYF TGTGCCTGGAGACTAGCGGGCGCCTACGAGCAGTACTTC
TRBJ1-3 TRBV2 NA once CATQRPSALLLSGNTIYF TGTGCCACCCAAAGGCCCAGCGCCTTGCTCCTCTCTGGAAACACCATATATTTT
TRBJ1-2 TRBV7-8 NA once CASSFLANGDTLTNYGYTF TGTGCCAGCAGCTTTCTGGCAAACGGCGATACCCTAACTAACTATGGCTACACCTTC
TRBJ1-2 TRBV5-4 NA NA CASSNRDFTLRGYTF TGTGCCAGCAGTAACCGGGACTTCACCCTCCGGGGCTACACCTTC
TRBJ2-1 TRBV7-2 TRBD2 NA CASSLSGATYNEQFF TGTGCCAGCAGCTTAAGCGGGGCCACCTACAATGAGCAGTTCTTC
TRBJ2-1 TRBV29-1 NA NA CSVLIYNEQFF TGCAGCGTTCTAATTTACAATGAGCAGTTCTTC
TRBJ1-4 TRBV9 NA NA CASSAARDMTEKLFF TGTGCCAGCAGCGCTGCCCGGGACATGACCGAAAAACTGTTTTTT
TRBJ1-1 TRBV7-3 NA few CASSIDTNTEAFF TGTGCCAGCAGCATAGACACGAACACTGAAGCTTTCTTT
TRBJ2-1 TRBV7-8 NA NA CASSLVAYEQFF TGTGCCAGCAGCTTAGTGGCCTATGAGCAGTTCTTC
TRBJ2-1 TRBV29-1 NA NA CSVEVQKQFF TGCAGCGTTGAAGTACAGAAGCAGTTCTTC
TRBJ2-7 TRBV9 NA NA CASSPDDLPYPYEQYF TGTGCCAGCAGCCCCGACGACCTCCCTTACCCCTACGAGCAGTACTTC
TRBJ1-2 TRBV7-8 NA NA CASSPPQAGYTF TGTGCCAGCAGCCCCCCCCAGGCTGGCTACACCTTC
TRBJ2-7 TRBV4-2 TRBD2 NA CASSQEAGGILEQYF TGTGCCAGCAGCCAAGAAGCGGGGGGTATTCTCGAGCAGTACTTC
TRBJ2-2 TRBV10-3 TRBD2 NA CAIGLAATGELFF TGTGCCATCGGACTAGCGGCCACCGGGGAGCTGTTTTTT
TRBJ2-7 TRBV27 NA NA CASRAGTYEQYF TGTGCCAGCAGGGCTGGCACCTACGAGCAGTACTTC
TRBJ2-3 TRBV10-3 NA NA CATIGSGSTDTQYF TGTGCCACGATAGGGAGTGGGAGCACAGATACGCAGTATTTT
TRBJ2-2 TRBV15 NA NA CATSRVRDTYTGELFF TGTGCCACCAGCAGAGTCCGGGACACCTACACCGGGGAGCTGTTTTTT